This T cell receptor beta chain was identified during a study of shared clonotypes between healthy human individuals. Findings and caveats of the study: Clonotype sharing levels among donors were expected to vary with sequencing depth.

TCRdb's table, derived via immunoSEQ multiplex PCR, lists solely in-frame clones and lacks some. The table shows 1,100,000 or so clones, with approximately 78% occurring only once. V gave up 4 bases and J gave up 1 base; unmatched junction bases: 2. CDR1 is SGHNT, CDR2 YYREEE, per germline (reference sequence). CDR3 length: 14 amino acids. In the case of this clone: The antigen is not known. This specimen includes other DNA sequences encoding the same CDR3.

The receptor's source is a man younger than 35 in good health. Some clones in this sample may be carry-over from other donors' samples. This chain links TRBV5-4 with TRBJ2-5; 9 nucleotides agree with TRBD1. The specimen sequenced was memory CD4+ T cells from PBMCs. This sample's subset: CD45RA-negative fraction. The CDR3 nucleotides read TGTGCCAGCAGCCAGACAGGGGGCCAAGAGACCCAGTACTTC. Its translation: CASSQTGGQETQYF.